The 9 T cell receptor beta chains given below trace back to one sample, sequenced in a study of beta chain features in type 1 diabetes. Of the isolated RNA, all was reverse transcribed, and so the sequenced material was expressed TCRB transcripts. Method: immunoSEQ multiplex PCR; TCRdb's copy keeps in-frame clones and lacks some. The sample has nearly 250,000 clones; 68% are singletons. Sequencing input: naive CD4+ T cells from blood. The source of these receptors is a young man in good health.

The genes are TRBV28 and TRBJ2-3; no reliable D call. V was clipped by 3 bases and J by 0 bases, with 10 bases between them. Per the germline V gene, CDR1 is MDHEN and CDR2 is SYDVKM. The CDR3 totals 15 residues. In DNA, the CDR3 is TGTGCCAGCAGTTTGAGTCCCAGGAGCACAGATACGCAGTATTTT. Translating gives CASSLSPRSTDTQYF.

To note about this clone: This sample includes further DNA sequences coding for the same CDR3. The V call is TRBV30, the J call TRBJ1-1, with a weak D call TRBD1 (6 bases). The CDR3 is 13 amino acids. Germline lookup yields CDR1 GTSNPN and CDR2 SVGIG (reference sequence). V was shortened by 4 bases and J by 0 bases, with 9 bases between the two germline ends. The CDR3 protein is CAWTTGMNTEAFF. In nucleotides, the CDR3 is TGTGCCTGGACGACAGGAATGAACACTGAAGCTTTCTTT.

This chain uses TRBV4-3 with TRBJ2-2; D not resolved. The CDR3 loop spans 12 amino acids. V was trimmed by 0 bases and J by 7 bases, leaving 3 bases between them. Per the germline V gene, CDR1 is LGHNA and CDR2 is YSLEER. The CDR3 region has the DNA TGCGCCAGCAGCCAAGATGTCGGGGAGCTGTTTTTT. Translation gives CASSQDVGELFF.

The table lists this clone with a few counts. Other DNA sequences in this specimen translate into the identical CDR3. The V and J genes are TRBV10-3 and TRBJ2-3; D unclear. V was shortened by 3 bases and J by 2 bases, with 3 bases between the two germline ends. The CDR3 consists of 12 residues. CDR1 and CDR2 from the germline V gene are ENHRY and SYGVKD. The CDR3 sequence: CAISDSTDTQYF. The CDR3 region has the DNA TGTGCCATCAGTGACTCCACAGATACGCAGTATTTT.

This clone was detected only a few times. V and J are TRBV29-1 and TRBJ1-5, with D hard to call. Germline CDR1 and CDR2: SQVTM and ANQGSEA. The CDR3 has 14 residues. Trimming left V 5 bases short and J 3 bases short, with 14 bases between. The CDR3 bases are TGCAGCGTTTCGGAGGGTCAGAACAATCAGCCCCAGCATTTT. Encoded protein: CSVSEGQNNQPQHF.

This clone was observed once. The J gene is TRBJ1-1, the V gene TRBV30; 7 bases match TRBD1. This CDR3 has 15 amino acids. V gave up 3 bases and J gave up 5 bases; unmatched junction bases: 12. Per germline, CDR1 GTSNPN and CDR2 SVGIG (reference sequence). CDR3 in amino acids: CAWRIKTGKSTEAFF. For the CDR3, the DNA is TGTGCCTGGAGAATTAAGACAGGGAAAAGTACTGAAGCTTTCTTT.

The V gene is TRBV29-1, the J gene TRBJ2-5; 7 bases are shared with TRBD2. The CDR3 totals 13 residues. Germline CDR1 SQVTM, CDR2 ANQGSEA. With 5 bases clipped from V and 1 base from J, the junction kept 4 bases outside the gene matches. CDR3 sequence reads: CSVTGGSQETQYF. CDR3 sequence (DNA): TGCAGCGTTACGGGGGGAAGCCAAGAGACCCAGTACTTC.

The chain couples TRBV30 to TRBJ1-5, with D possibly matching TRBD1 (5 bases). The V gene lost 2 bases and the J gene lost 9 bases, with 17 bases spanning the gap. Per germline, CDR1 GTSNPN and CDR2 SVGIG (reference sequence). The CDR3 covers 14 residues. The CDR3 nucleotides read TGTGCCTGGAGTAGAGGGGCCTCCTCGGGGCCCCAGCATTTT. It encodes CAWSRGASSGPQHF. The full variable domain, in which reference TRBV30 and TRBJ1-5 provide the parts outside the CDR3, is SQTIHQWPATLVQPVGSPLSLECTVEGTSNPNLYWYRQAAGRGLQLLFYSVGIGQISSEVPQNLSASRPQDRQFILSSKKLLLSDSGFYLCAWSRGASSGPQHFGDGTRLSIL.

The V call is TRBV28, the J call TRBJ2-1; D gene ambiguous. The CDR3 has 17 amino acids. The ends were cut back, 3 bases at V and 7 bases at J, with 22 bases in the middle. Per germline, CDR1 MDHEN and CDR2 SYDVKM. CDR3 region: CASSFEFSRRASNEQFF. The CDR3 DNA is TGTGCCAGCAGTTTTGAATTCAGTCGACGGGCTTCAAATGAGCAGTTCTTC.